The rows below give T cell receptor beta chains drawn from one sample of a study of blood T cell repertoires in COVID-19. Assay: immunoSEQ multiplex PCR; the TCRdb copy retains only in-frame clones and omits some. Here the sample spans 100,000 or so clones, around 84% being singletons. Sequences were obtained from peripheral blood. The receptors were sampled from a woman between 65 and 79 years old with active or convalescent COVID-19. Each CDR3 is given with its conserved first and last residue. Each record gives: clone size, V gene, D gene, J gene, CDR3 protein, CDR3 DNA. A D gene is named only where the DNA matches it firmly. Size is stated for part of the rows, as once, few or many counts, or as a class when the clone is expanded.

>many|TRBV12-2|-|TRBJ2-1
CASRLAGLAGEYNEQFF
TGTGCAAGTCGCTTAGCGGGACTAGCGGGAGAATACAATGAGCAGTTCTTC
>-|TRBV2|-|TRBJ1-5
CASSAGNQPQHF
TGTGCCAGCAGCGCGGGGAATCAGCCCCAGCATTTT
>-|TRBV15|-|TRBJ1-4
CATSRDRGDAKLFF
TGTGCCACCAGCAGAGATCGGGGGGACGCAAAACTGTTTTTT
>-|TRBV6-1|-|TRBJ1-1
CASSESRLKNTEAFF
TGTGCCAGCAGTGAGTCGAGACTGAAGAACACTGAAGCTTTCTTT
>-|TRBV2|TRBD1|TRBJ1-2
CASGTQQGAFGYTF
TGTGCCAGCGGCACACAACAGGGGGCGTTTGGCTACACCTTC
>-|TRBV6-2/TRBV6-3|TRBD1|TRBJ1-2
CASSKGQVNYGYTF
TGTGCCAGCAGTAAGGGACAGGTGAACTATGGCTACACCTTC
>-|TRBV18|-|TRBJ2-3
CASSPPEGTDTQYF
TGTGCCAGCTCACCACCGGAGGGCACAGATACGCAGTATTTT
>-|TRBV30|TRBD1|TRBJ1-2
CAWSTSGGESHGYTF
TGTGCCTGGAGTACGTCAGGGGGAGAATCCCACGGCTACACCTTC
>-|TRBV24-1|TRBD2|TRBJ2-3
CATSDRLAGGQTDTQYF
TGTGCCACCAGTGATCGACTAGCGGGGGGCCAAACAGATACGCAGTATTTT
>-|TRBV29-1|TRBD1|TRBJ2-5
CSALTGTGGAETQYF
TGCAGCGCCCTAACCGGGACAGGGGGCGCGGAGACCCAGTACTTC
>-|TRBV4-3|-|TRBJ2-3
CASSQDSNTDTQYF
TGCGCCAGCAGCCAAGATAGCAACACAGATACGCAGTATTTT
>-|TRBV24-1|TRBD1|TRBJ2-1
CATSDAGQGSNEQFF
TGTGCCACCAGTGATGCCGGACAGGGATCCAATGAGCAGTTCTTC
>-|TRBV19|TRBD1|TRBJ2-1
CASSRQGSSYNEQFF
TGTGCCAGTAGTCGACAGGGAAGTTCCTACAATGAGCAGTTCTTC
>-|TRBV4-2|-|TRBJ2-7
CASSQEWQTYEQYF
TGTGCCAGCAGCCAAGAATGGCAAACCTACGAGCAGTACTTC
>-|TRBV2|-|TRBJ1-2
CASSEQGLDGYTF
TGTGCCAGCAGTGAACAGGGGTTGGACGGCTACACCTTC
>few|TRBV6-5|TRBD1|TRBJ2-7
CASSTGTGETEQYF
TGTGCCAGCAGCACCGGGACAGGCGAAACCGAGCAGTACTTC
>-|TRBV5-1|TRBD2|TRBJ2-1
CASSVLAGVGNEQFF
TGCGCCAGCAGCGTACTAGCGGGAGTCGGAAATGAGCAGTTCTTC
>-|TRBV5-8|TRBD1|TRBJ2-3
CASSADRGVADTQYF
TGTGCCAGCAGCGCGGACAGGGGGGTAGCAGATACGCAGTATTTT
>-|TRBV2|-|TRBJ1-5
CASSRAGQPQHF
TGTGCCAGCAGCAGGGCAGGACAGCCCCAGCATTTT
>-|TRBV4-3|TRBD2|TRBJ2-3
CASSQLAGGTTDTQYF
TGCGCCAGCAGCCAGCTAGCGGGGGGAACCACAGATACGCAGTATTTT
>-|TRBV4-3|-|TRBJ1-2
CASSQEVGPGARLGYTF
TGCGCCAGCAGCCAAGAAGTGGGGCCAGGGGCAAGGCTGGGCTACACCTTC
>-|TRBV7-2|-|TRBJ1-1
CASSLNSGNTEAFF
TGTGCCAGCAGCTTAAACTCCGGGAACACTGAAGCTTTCTTT